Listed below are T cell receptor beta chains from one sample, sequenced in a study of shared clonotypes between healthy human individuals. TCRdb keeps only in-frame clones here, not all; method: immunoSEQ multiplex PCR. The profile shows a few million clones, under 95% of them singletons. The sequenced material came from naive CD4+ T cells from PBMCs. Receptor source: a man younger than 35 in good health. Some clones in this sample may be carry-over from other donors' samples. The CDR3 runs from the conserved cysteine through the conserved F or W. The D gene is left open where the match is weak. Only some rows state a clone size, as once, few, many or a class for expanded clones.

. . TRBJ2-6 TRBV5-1 CASLGQTDSGANVLTF TGCGCCAGCCTTGGACAAACCGACTCTGGGGCCAACGTCCTGACTTTC
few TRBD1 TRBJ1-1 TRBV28 CATNRGTAGNTEAFF TGTGCCACAAACCGGGGGACAGCGGGGAACACTGAAGCTTTCTTT
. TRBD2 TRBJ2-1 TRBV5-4 CASSLTSGALSYNEQFF TGTGCCAGCAGCTTGACTAGCGGGGCTCTCTCCTACAATGAGCAGTTCTTC
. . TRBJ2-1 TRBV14 CASSQGNYNEQFF TGTGCCAGCAGCCAAGGGAACTACAATGAGCAGTTCTTC
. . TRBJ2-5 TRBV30 CAWSVVLETQYF TGTGCCTGGAGTGTGGTTTTAGAGACCCAGTACTTC
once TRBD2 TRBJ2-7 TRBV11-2 CASSLALAGDIEQYF TGTGCCAGCAGCTTAGCTCTAGCGGGAGACATCGAGCAGTACTTC
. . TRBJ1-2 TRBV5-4 CASSPRRTASHGYTF TGTGCCAGCAGCCCGAGACGGACAGCTTCCCATGGCTACACCTTC
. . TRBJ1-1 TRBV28 CASSRGWGVNTEAFF TGTGCCAGCAGCCGTGGGTGGGGGGTGAACACTGAAGCTTTCTTT
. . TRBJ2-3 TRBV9 CASSSTVGGSQGTQYF TGTGCCAGCAGCTCAACGGTAGGGGGGTCCCAAGGTACGCAGTATTTT
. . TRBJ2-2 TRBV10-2 CASSDPGTVKFTGELFF TGCGCCAGCAGTGACCCCGGGACCGTTAAATTCACCGGGGAGCTGTTTTTT
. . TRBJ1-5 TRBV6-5 CASSRANRNQPQHF TGTGCCAGCAGCCGCGCCAACAGAAATCAGCCCCAGCATTTT